This T cell receptor (beta chain) was documented in a study of cytomegalovirus exposure and HLA in healthy donors. Across the study: Most genotyped donors, 81% of 398, had Caucasian-associated genetic ancestry.

Trimming shortened V by 6 bases and J by 3 bases, and 4 bases separated the two germline ends. CDR1 is WSHSY, CDR2 SAAADI, per germline. There are 11 residues in the CDR3. Study-wide points: As a later analysis showed, a missense DCLRE1C variant was linked to trimming of TCR beta V- and J-genes. A highly shared variant cluster was judged a likely technical artifact.

PCR amplification relied on 60 Vbeta primers (plus 13 Jbeta primers). Produced via immunoSEQ multiplex PCR; TCRdb's table is partial and in-frame only. This table holds about 250,000 clones, 72% found once. About this clone itself: Its antigen remains unknown.

This clonotype was obtained from a female donor in good health and CMV-seronegative. Sequenced: PBMCs. The rearrangement links TRBV10-2 to TRBJ2-3; D ambiguous. CDR3 nucleotides: TGCGCCAGCAGGAGGACAGATACGCAGTATTTT. It codes for CASRRTDTQYF.